This T cell receptor (beta chain) is from a study of graft-versus-host responses after intestinal transplantation. At the level of the study: Transplant types were multivisceral, liver-intestinal, or isolated intestinal. All of the recipients had induction that used anti-thymocyte globulin, then tacrolimus and steroids for two to three years. Study-wide results and caveats: GvH clonotypes were identified within recipient marrow, with a subset emerging first in ileum or blood. Graft-versus-host to host-versus-graft clonal ratios in allografts were high in patients with graft-donor T cell macrochimerism.

This clone was picked up a small number of times. Measured with immunoSEQ multiplex PCR; TCRdb has only the in-frame clones, and not every one. The table lists about 4,900 clones, 20% to 30% of them singletons. With roughly 200,000 irradiated, violet-dye-labeled stimulator cells, roughly 200,000 CFSE-labeled responder cells were plated. The CDR3 contains 13 residues. V gave up 0 bases and J gave up 2 bases, with 8 bases separating them. CDR1 and CDR2 from the germline V gene are GTSNPN and SVGIG (reference sequence). The source material was alloreactive CD8+ T cells from a mixed lymphocyte reaction culture, sampled before intestinal transplant. Subset: CFSE-low proliferating T cells sorted from roughly 6-day pre-transplant mixed lymphocyte reaction (GvH or HvG direction). This clonotype was obtained from a human patient who received an intestinal transplant. V and J are TRBV30 and TRBJ2-7, with D possibly TRBD1 on 6 matching bases. CDR3 nucleotide sequence: TGTGCCTGGAGTGTTTGGGGGCCCTACGAGCAGTACTTC. This sequence encodes CAWSVWGPYEQYF.